The 17 T cell receptor beta chains below come from one sample, sequenced in a study of T cell responses to AZD1222 COVID-19 vaccine. The protocol was immunoSEQ multiplex PCR, while the TCRdb copy is restricted to in-frame clones and leaves out a portion. The profile shows about 90,000 clones, around 85% of them singletons. The sample was peripheral blood, taken 28 days after the second AZD1222 dose. The receptors originated from an adult who received the AZD1222 COVID-19 vaccine.

The chain has TRBV6-2 or TRBV6-3 and TRBJ2-7; D unclear. V was shortened by 2 bases and J by 0 bases, with 8 bases between the two germline ends. The CDR3 length is 14 residues. CDR1 and CDR2 from the germline V gene are MNHEY and SVGEGT. As DNA, the CDR3 is TGTGCCAGCAGTTACAATGGGCCCTCCTACGAGCAGTACTTC. This sequence encodes CASSYNGPSYEQYF.

The chain recombines TRBV9 with TRBJ1-1; D remains ambiguous. V was shortened by 3 bases and J by 5 bases, with 8 bases between the two germline ends. This CDR3 comprises 12 residues. Germline CDR1 and CDR2: SGDLS and YYNGEE. DNA of the CDR3: TGTGCCAGCAGCGCGTTCGGGACTGAAGCTTTCTTT. It codes for CASSAFGTEAFF.

The chain recombines TRBV29-1 with TRBJ1-1; D is undetermined. Germline CDR1 reads SQVTM; CDR2 reads ANQGSEA. The CDR3 has 13 amino acids. V was shortened by 7 bases and J by 4 bases, with 16 bases between the two germline ends. The CDR3 loop is CSAEVRGGTEAFF. CDR3 sequence (DNA): TGCAGCGCTGAGGTGCGAGGAGGCACTGAAGCTTTCTTT.

The chain links TRBV5-4 to TRBJ2-7; 8 nucleotides line up with TRBD1. The CDR3 totals 14 residues. Germline V gene data show CDR1 as SGHNT and CDR2 as YYREEE (reference sequence). V shed 3 bases, J shed 4 bases, and the junction held 6 bases outside the gene matches. CDR3 DNA: TGTGCCAGCAGCTGGGAACAGGGGGGTTACGAGCAGTACTTC. Protein product: CASSWEQGGYEQYF.

The chain couples TRBV6-2 or TRBV6-3 to TRBJ1-5, with D perhaps matching TRBD1 (6 bases). With 5 bases removed from V and 7 bases from J, the gap between germline ends came to 12 bases. The CDR3 sequence is 13 residues long. The germline gives CDR1 MNHEY, CDR2 SVGEGT. The CDR3 sequence: CASSLNRDQPQHF. The DNA of the CDR3 is TGTGCCAGCAGTCTAAACAGGGACCAGCCCCAGCATTTT.

The chain uses TRBV28 and TRBJ2-7, with a possible D match to TRBD2 (5 bases). The V end lost 5 bases, the J end lost 2 bases, and 16 bases lay between the germline ends. Looked up from germline, CDR1 is MDHEN and CDR2 is SYDVKM. The CDR3 is 15 residues long. The CDR3 loop is CASSGWVAPTYEQYF. For the CDR3, the DNA is TGTGCCAGCAGTGGTTGGGTAGCGCCCACCTACGAGCAGTACTTC. The variable domain in full, completed from reference TRBV28 and TRBJ2-7, reads DVKVTQSSRYLVKRTGEKVFLECVQDMDHENMFWYRQDPGLGLRLIYFSYDVKMKEKGDIPEGYSVSREKKERFSLILESASTNQTSMYLCASSGWVAPTYEQYFGPGTRLTVT.

The rearrangement joins TRBV9 to TRBJ2-5, with D tentatively TRBD2 (5 bases). CDR3 length: 17 residues. Germline lookup yields CDR1 SGDLS and CDR2 YYNGEE. With 0 bases removed from V and 2 bases from J, the gap between germline ends came to 17 bases. CDR3 sequence (DNA): TGTGCCAGCAGCGTAGACCCCCCGGACTCGCTACAAGAGACCCAGTACTTC. Translated, it gives CASSVDPPDSLQETQYF.

This clone was picked up a small number of times. V and J are TRBV4-1 and TRBJ1-4; 9 bases align to TRBD1. This CDR3 is built from 14 residues. Trimming at V came to 5 bases and at J to 8 bases, leaving 6 bases not matched to a gene. CDR1 and CDR2 from the germline V gene are MGHRA and YSYEKL. The CDR3 protein is CASSDGQGREKLFF. CDR3 in DNA: TGCGCCAGCAGCGATGGACAGGGGAGGGAAAAACTGTTTTTT.

The CDR3: CSVVVQGGYTF. As DNA, the CDR3 is TGCAGCGTTGTTGTGCAGGGTGGCTACACCTTC. The chain combines TRBV29-1 with TRBJ1-2; possible D gene TRBD1, 5 bases. Trimming removed 4 bases at V and 7 bases at J, with 10 bases between. The CDR3 covers 11 residues. CDR1 and CDR2 from the germline V gene are SQVTM and ANQGSEA.

This CDR3 is CASSSPFGQGVLNTEAFF. CDR3 nucleotide sequence: TGTGCCAGCAGCTCACCCTTTGGGCAGGGGGTTTTGAACACTGAAGCTTTCTTT. The V call is TRBV7-9, the J call TRBJ1-1; 7 bases align to TRBD1. Germline-derived CDR1 and CDR2 are SEHNR and FQNEAQ (reference sequence). V gave up 4 bases and J gave up 0 bases; unmatched junction bases: 14. This CDR3 spans 18 amino acids.

The chain combines TRBV7-3 with TRBJ1-5, with a tentative D call TRBD1 (5 bases). Germline CDR1 SGHTA, CDR2 FQGTGA. The CDR3 runs 16 residues. The ends were cut back, 5 bases at V and 3 bases at J, with 17 bases in the middle. The CDR3: CASSPNGRVTNQPQHF. The CDR3 DNA sequence: TGTGCCAGCAGCCCCAATGGCAGGGTGACCAATCAGCCCCAGCATTTT.

The CDR3 here is CASSFDGGEQFF. The CDR3 DNA reads TGTGCCAGCAGCTTTGACGGAGGTGAGCAGTTCTTC. The rearrangement joins TRBV7-3 to TRBJ2-1; tentatively, D is TRBD2 (5 bases). Germline lookup yields CDR1 SGHTA and CDR2 FQGTGA. The V and J ends lost 3 bases and 9 bases respectively, with 9 bases between them. The CDR3 sequence is 12 residues long.

The chain uses TRBV6-5 and TRBJ1-5, with 8 bases identical to TRBD1. The CDR3 spans 15 residues. Germline V gene lookup returns CDR1 MNHEY and CDR2 SVGAGI. With 7 bases clipped from V and 6 bases from J, the junction kept 11 bases outside the gene matches. CDR3 in amino acids: CASNLGQGVGQPQHF. The DNA of the CDR3 is TGTGCCAGCAACCTTGGACAGGGTGTAGGTCAGCCCCAGCATTTT.

The chain carries TRBV9 and TRBJ2-1; possibly TRBD2 for D (6 bases). Per germline, CDR1 SGDLS and CDR2 YYNGEE. The length of the CDR3 is 18 residues. The V and J ends lost 6 bases and 4 bases respectively, with 26 bases between them. CDR3 DNA sequence: TGTGCCAGCAACAAACACCCCGCGGGGAGAGGGCCTTACAATGAGCAGTTCTTC. It translates to CASNKHPAGRGPYNEQFF.

The chain has TRBV7-8 and TRBJ2-7; D ambiguous. V lost 1 base, J lost 4 bases, and 5 bases lay in between. The germline gives CDR1 SGHVS, CDR2 FQNEAQ. The CDR3 contains 12 residues. The CDR3 sequence is CASSLVRYEQYF. The CDR3 DNA sequence: TGTGCCAGCAGCTTAGTCAGATACGAGCAGTACTTC.

The V call is TRBV9, the J call TRBJ2-3; the match to TRBD2 covers 7 bases. This CDR3 is built from 14 residues. Unmatched junction bases numbered 1, after V lost 0 bases and J lost 3 bases. Per the germline V gene, CDR1 is SGDLS and CDR2 is YYNGEE. The chain's CDR3 is CASSVVGGTDTQYF. CDR3 DNA sequence: TGTGCCAGCAGCGTAGTCGGGGGGACAGATACGCAGTATTTT.

The CDR3 spells CSVRDRNSNQPQHF. The CDR3 nucleotides are TGCAGCGTTCGGGACAGAAATAGCAATCAGCCCCAGCATTTT. The rearrangement uses TRBV29-1 and TRBJ1-5, with TRBD1 matching over 7 bases. The CDR3 loop spans 14 amino acids. The germline gives CDR1 SQVTM, CDR2 ANQGSEA. V lost 5 bases to trimming and J lost 0 bases; unmatched junction nucleotides: 4.